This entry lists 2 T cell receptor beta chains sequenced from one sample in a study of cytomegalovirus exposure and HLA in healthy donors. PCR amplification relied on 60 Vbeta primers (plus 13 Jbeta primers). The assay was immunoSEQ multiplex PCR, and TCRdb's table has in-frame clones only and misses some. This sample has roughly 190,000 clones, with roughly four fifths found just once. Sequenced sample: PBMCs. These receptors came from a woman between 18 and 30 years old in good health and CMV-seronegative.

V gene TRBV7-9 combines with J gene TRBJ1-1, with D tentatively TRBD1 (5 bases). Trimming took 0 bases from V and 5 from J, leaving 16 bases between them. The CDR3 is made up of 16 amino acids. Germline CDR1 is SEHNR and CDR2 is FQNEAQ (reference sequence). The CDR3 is CASSLASGGRGTEAFF. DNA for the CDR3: TGTGCCAGCAGCTTAGCGTCGGGGGGTCGGGGGACTGAAGCTTTCTTT.

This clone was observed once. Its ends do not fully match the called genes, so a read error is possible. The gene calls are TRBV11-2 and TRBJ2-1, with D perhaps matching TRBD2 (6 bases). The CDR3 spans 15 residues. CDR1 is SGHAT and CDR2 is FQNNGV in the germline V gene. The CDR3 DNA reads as TGTGTCAGCAGCTTTGGAGGGCCTTACAGTAATGAGCAGTTCTTC. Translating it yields CVSSFGGPYSNEQFF.